Below are 12 T cell receptor beta chains sequenced from a single sample in a study of shared clonotypes between healthy human individuals (dated by TCRdb to between 2020 and 2021). The library came from the immunoSEQ multiplex PCR assay. Entries here come from immuneACCESS through TCRdb and include only in-frame sequences with V and J called. Some clones fail to appear in such tables; in the studies checked, an unresolved V gene covers under half of the shortfall, and the cause of the remainder is unknown. The sample table lists 1,400,000 or so clones, 98% of them with a count of one. About 0.35% of the sample belongs to the ten largest clones. The sample taken for sequencing was naive CD4+ T cells sorted from blood. This specimen's cell subset or site label, per the study, means: CD45RA+ positively selected. These receptors were collected from a man younger than 45 in good health.

This chain joins TRBV10-2 and TRBJ2-2; D unresolved. The CDR3 is 12 amino acids. Trimming took 8 bases from V and 7 from J, leaving 11 bases between them. Germline assignment: CDR1 WSHSY and CDR2 SAAADI. The CDR3 region has the DNA TGCGCCAGCGCCCCGGTTGGCGGGGAGCTGTTTTTT. Protein sequence: CASAPVGGELFF.

The chain is built from TRBV6-5 and TRBJ2-3, with TRBD2 matching 12 bases. Germline V CDR1 and CDR2: MNHEY, SVGAGI. The CDR3 totals 15 residues. V shed 5 bases and J 3 bases; nucleotides not matched to a gene: 3. The CDR3 coding sequence is TGTGCCAGCAGTCGACTAGCGGGAGTGACAGATACGCAGTATTTT. This gives the protein CASSRLAGVTDTQYF.

This sequence joins TRBV27 and TRBJ2-7; no clear D gene. V lost 3 bases, J lost 2 bases, and 14 bases lay in between. There are 15 residues in the CDR3. Germline V gene data show CDR1 as MNHEY and CDR2 as SMNVEV (reference sequence). The CDR3 loop reads CASSFQEKAPYEQYF. CDR3 bases: TGTGCCAGCAGTTTCCAGGAAAAGGCCCCCTACGAGCAGTACTTC.

The chain uses TRBV2 and TRBJ2-3, with D tentatively TRBD1 (6 bases). Trimming stripped 3 bases from V and 3 bases from J, with 7 bases between. Germline values: CDR1 SNHLY, CDR2 FYNNEI. The CDR3 totals 13 residues. The CDR3 DNA follows: TGTGCCAGCAGTGAGGGGGCTACAGATACGCAGTATTTT. Residues: CASSEGATDTQYF.

The chain couples TRBV5-1 to TRBJ2-1; TRBD2 matches at 13 bases. The J segment lost 9 bases and the V segment lost 3 bases, leaving 9 bases of the junction unmatched. This CDR3 is built from 16 residues. The germline gives CDR1 SGHRS, CDR2 YFSETQ. The CDR3 loop is CASSSDPGLAGSEQFF. CDR3 nucleotides: TGCGCCAGCAGCTCCGACCCGGGACTAGCGGGATCTGAGCAGTTCTTC.

A word on this clone: This CDR3 is also generated by other DNA sequences in the sample. This sequence joins TRBV5-1 and TRBJ2-3; D is unresolved. V dropped 0 bases and J dropped 1 base, with 6 bases sitting between them. The CDR3 has 14 amino acids. Germline V gene sequence: CDR1 SGHRS, CDR2 YFSETQ. The CDR3 sequence: CASSLEGRTDTQYF. CDR3 nucleotide sequence: TGCGCCAGCAGCTTGGAAGGCCGCACAGATACGCAGTATTTT.

Concerning this clone itself: This specimen includes other DNA sequences encoding the same CDR3. The V gene is TRBV7-8, the J gene TRBJ2-1; possible D gene TRBD2, 6 bases. Germline assignment: CDR1 SGHVS and CDR2 FQNEAQ. The CDR3 contains 15 residues. Deletions cut 1 base from V and 2 bases from J, with 9 bases between. CDR3 in amino acids: CASSLVSGAYNEQFF. CDR3 DNA sequence: TGTGCCAGCAGCTTAGTTAGCGGAGCCTACAATGAGCAGTTCTTC.

The chain joins TRBV5-4 to TRBJ1-1; D unresolved. Germline V gene sequence: CDR1 SGHNT, CDR2 YYREEE (reference sequence). V lost 5 bases and J 0 bases, leaving 5 bases between the germline ends. There are 12 residues in the CDR3. In DNA form, the CDR3 reads TGTGCCAGCAGAAGGGTGAACACTGAAGCTTTCTTT. It specifies CASRRVNTEAFF.

Regarding this clone: This CDR3 is also generated by other DNA sequences in the sample. The rearrangement links TRBV19 to TRBJ2-3; TRBD2 is a possible D gene (5 bases). Trimming cost V 3 bases and J 6 bases, with 10 bases left between them. This CDR3 region has 13 residues. Germline V gene data show CDR1 as LNHDA and CDR2 as SQIVND (reference sequence). CDR3 sequence (DNA): TGTGCCAGTAGTATCGGGGTATCCGATACGCAGTATTTT. Its protein is CASSIGVSDTQYF. Full variable domain (remainder filled in from reference TRBV19 and TRBJ2-3): DGGITQSPKYLFRKEGQNVTLSCEQNLNHDAMYWYRQDPGQGLRLIYYSQIVNDFQKGDIAEGYSVSREKKESFPLTVTSAQKNPTAFYLCASSIGVSDTQYFGPGTRLTVL.

The rearrangement uses TRBV12-2 and TRBJ2-6; the tabulated D call, TRBD2, remains unverified against the DNA. TRBV12-2 corresponds to a pseudogene. The CDR3 has 18 amino acids. In nucleotides, the CDR3 is TGTGCAAGTCGCATTTCTAGCTCCACACAAAGTCGGGCCAACGTCCTGACTTTC. Amino acid sequence: CASRISSSTQSRANVLTF.

The chain's CDR3 is CASSLGQGDTQYF. In DNA form, the CDR3 reads TGCGCCAGCAGCTTGGGACAGGGGGATACGCAGTATTTT. The chain is built from TRBV5-1 and TRBJ2-3; 8 bases line up with TRBD1. The CDR3 has 13 amino acids. The V and J ends lost 0 bases and 6 bases, in that order; junction bases with no gene match: 0. Germline values: CDR1 SGHRS, CDR2 YFSETQ.

The gene calls are TRBV7-6 and TRBJ2-1; 10 positions match TRBD2. Germline V CDR1 and CDR2: SGHVS, FNYEAQ. This CDR3 is built from 16 residues. Germline trimming cut 2 bases from V and 9 bases from J; bases unmatched to any gene: 10. The CDR3 loop is CASSLNGEREGGEQFF. The DNA for the CDR3 is TGTGCCAGCAGCTTAAATGGCGAGCGGGAGGGGGGTGAGCAGTTCTTC.